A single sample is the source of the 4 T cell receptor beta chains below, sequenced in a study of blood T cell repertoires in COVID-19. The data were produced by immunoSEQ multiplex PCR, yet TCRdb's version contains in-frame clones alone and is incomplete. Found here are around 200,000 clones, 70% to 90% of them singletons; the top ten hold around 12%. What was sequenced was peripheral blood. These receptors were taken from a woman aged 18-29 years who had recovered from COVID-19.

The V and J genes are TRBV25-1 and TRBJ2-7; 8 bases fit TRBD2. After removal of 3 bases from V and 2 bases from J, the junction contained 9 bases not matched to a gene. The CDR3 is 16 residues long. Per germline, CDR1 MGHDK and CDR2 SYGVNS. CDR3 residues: CASSDQGLAGTYEQYF. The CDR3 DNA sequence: TGTGCCAGCAGTGACCAGGGGCTAGCGGGTACCTACGAGCAGTACTTC.

Written as DNA, the CDR3 is TGTGCCAGCAGTGAGAGTAAGGGGGAGCTGTTTTTT. This gives the protein CASSESKGELFF. V is TRBV25-1 and J is TRBJ2-2; no reliable D call. Trimming cost V 3 bases and J 8 bases, with 7 bases left between them. The germline CDR1 and CDR2 sequences are MGHDK and SYGVNS. This CDR3 is built from 12 residues.

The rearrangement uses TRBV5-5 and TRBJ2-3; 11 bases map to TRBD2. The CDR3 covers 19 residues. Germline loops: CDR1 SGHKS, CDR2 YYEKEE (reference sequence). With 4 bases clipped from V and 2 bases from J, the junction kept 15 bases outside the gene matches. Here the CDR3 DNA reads TGTGCCAGCAGCACCACCGGGTTAGCGGGAGGGCCGGACACAGATACGCAGTATTTT. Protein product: CASSTTGLAGGPDTDTQYF.

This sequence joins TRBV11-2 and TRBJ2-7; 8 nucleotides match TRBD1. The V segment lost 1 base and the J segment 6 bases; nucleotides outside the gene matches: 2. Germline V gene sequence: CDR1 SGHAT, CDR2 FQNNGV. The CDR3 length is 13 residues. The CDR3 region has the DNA TGTGCCAGCAGCTTAGGGACAGGGAGCGAGCAGTACTTC. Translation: CASSLGTGSEQYF.